This entry features one TCR beta chain sequence. This clone was detected a few times. Which antigen it targets is not known. No much larger clone is present one base from it, and per-base qualities are unavailable. The data derive from a study of blood T cell repertoires in COVID-19 (dated by TCRdb to the early 2020s). A note on the overall study: Samples from collaborators originated in the United States, Italy and Spain and spanned both the acute and convalescent phases of COVID-19. Samples came from the ongoing ImmuneRACE study (first 160 participants) plus 1,254 subjects from 6 global collaborators. The dataset comprised deeply sampled blood TCRbeta repertoires from subjects exposed to, actively infected with, or recovered from COVID-19. Where HLA class I and class II types were available, the types were taken from metadata supplied by the sample provider, not from assay-based typing. The repertoires were made available in a free public database intended to serve as a resource for research on the immune response to SARS-CoV-2. The sample metadata nearly always contained a de-identified subject ID, COVID-19 status, age in years and sex. The prospective study material was composed of cDNA or gDNA derived from T cells, B-cell-depleted T cells, or PBMCs.

TCRbeta CDR3 regions were amplified from genomic DNA by means of the immunoSEQ Assay, a bias-controlled multiplex PCR. For the original study's pipeline: Nucleated cell counts per sample were estimated from amplification of reference gene primers within the assay. To quantify the absolute abundance of each unique TCRbeta CDR3 rearrangement, sequence reads were collapsed and filtered. For each sample, productive Simpson clonality was calculated as the square root of Simpson's diversity index across productive rearrangements. Entries here come from immuneACCESS through TCRdb and include only in-frame sequences with V and J called. Some clones fail to appear in such tables; in the studies checked, an unresolved V gene covers under half of the shortfall, and the cause of the remainder is unknown. Clone size and the V and J calls come from that table; the DNA yielded D and trimming. The sample table records about 97,000 clones; around nine tenths of these occur just once. Approximately 15% of the sample goes to the ten largest clones.

The collaborating institutions used their own protocols to collect whole blood in K2EDTA tubes. For TCRbeta analysis, collaborators shipped samples in one of three forms: frozen whole blood, isolated PBMCs, or DNA extracted from either of those sample types. Study-wide findings and limitations: How much clinical and demographic metadata was included differed by source and by participant, and the metadata was provided uncurated.

CDR1 and CDR2 are read off the germline V gene as MNHNS and SASEGT. The CDR3 numbers 16 residues from cysteine through phenylalanine. The only DNA kept is the CDR3, 48 bases in frame from the first base. Trimming removed 3 bases from V and 3 bases from J, leaving 18 bases between the germline ends. This clonotype was sampled from a human donor in a cohort sampled during active COVID-19. Sequences were obtained from peripheral blood. The V and J segments used are TRBV6-1 and TRBJ2-7, with the D gene too uncertain to name. The CDR3 in this case is CASSDPSRSMIYEQYF. The sequenced DNA: TGTGCCAGCAGTGACCCGTCCAGGTCAATGATCTACGAGCAGTACTTC.